This is a list of T cell receptor beta chains from one sample in a study of T-cell memory formation after mild COVID-19. TCRdb reprocessed the 5' RACE reads with MiXCR, giving one entry per CDR3 protein. Of fewer than 650,000 distinct CDR3 sequences listed, around 15% are singletons. Sequencing input: PBMCs or a T cell subset sorted from them (not recorded which). The receptors come from an adult woman who had mild COVID-19 (a few samples of this study predate the infection). Cell type and time point are not known. The CDR3 runs from the conserved cysteine through the conserved F or W. D genes are given only for firm matches. Clone sizes are given selectively: once, few, many, or a class where the clone is expanded.

clone size,J gene,CDR3 length,V gene,D gene,CDR3 protein,CDR3 DNA
.,TRBJ2-7,14,TRBV5-4,.,CASSLGTLGYEQYF,TGTGCCAGCAGCTTAGGTACTCTCGGCTACGAGCAGTACTTC
.,TRBJ1-6,15,TRBV5-1,TRBD1,CASSPTGRGNSPLHF,TGCGCCAGCAGCCCGACAGGGAGGGGTAATTCACCCCTCCACTTT
.,TRBJ2-1,13,TRBV7-9,.,CASSQKRVNEQFF,TGTGCCAGCAGCCAGAAGAGGGTGAATGAGCAGTTCTTC
few,TRBJ1-4,13,TRBV29-1,.,CSVEDGLNEKLFF,TGCAGCGTTGAGGACGGCTTGAATGAAAAACTGTTTTTT
few,TRBJ2-1,18,TRBV4-3,TRBD2,CASSQPPSGGRIHNEQFF,TGCGCCAGCAGCCAGCCCCCATCTGGCGGGAGGATCCACAATGAGCAGTTCTTC
few,TRBJ2-2,19,TRBV7-6,TRBD1,CASSLAAYKGAPNTGELFF,TGTGCCAGCAGCTTAGCCGCCTATAAGGGGGCGCCGAACACCGGGGAGCTGTTTTTT
.,TRBJ2-2,15,TRBV5-1,TRBD1,CASKRDRGNTGELFF,TGCGCCAGCAAGCGGGACAGGGGCAACACCGGGGAGCTGTTTTTT
.,TRBJ2-7,14,TRBV7-9,.,CASSPSTVYAEQYF,TGTGCCAGCAGCCCTTCGACAGTATACGCCGAGCAGTACTTC
.,TRBJ1-6,15,TRBV27,TRBD1,CASSFWTGNNSPLHF,TGTGCCAGCAGTTTCTGGACAGGGAATAATTCACCCCTCCACTTT
.,TRBJ1-4,15,TRBV5-1,TRBD1,CASSSPGQGDEKLFF,TGCGCCAGCAGCTCTCCGGGACAGGGGGATGAAAAACTGTTTTTT
.,TRBJ2-3,14,TRBV12-3/TRBV12-4,TRBD1,CASGQGVGTDTQYF,TGTGCCAGCGGTCAGGGGGTGGGCACAGATACGCAGTATTTT
few,TRBJ1-6,13,TRBV20-1,.,CSARENPSSPLHF,TGCAGTGCTAGAGAAAATCCTTCATCACCCCTCCACTTT
.,TRBJ2-3,17,TRBV20-1,TRBD2,CSARVGSGRFSTDTQYF,TGCAGTGCTAGAGTGGGTAGCGGGAGGTTTAGTACAGATACGCAGTATTTT
many,TRBJ2-1,11,TRBV5-1,.,CASSGHNEQFF,TGCGCCAGCAGCGGTCACAATGAGCAGTTCTTC
.,TRBJ1-2,12,TRBV7-2,.,CASSVDSIGYTF,TGTGCCAGCAGCGTGGATTCCATTGGCTACACCTTC
.,TRBJ2-7,14,TRBV3-1,.,CASSPRGYPYEQYF,TGTGCCAGCAGCCCCCGAGGCTACCCCTACGAGCAGTACTTC
few,TRBJ2-1,15,TRBV4-3,TRBD2,CASSTGGDSYNEQFF,TGCGCCAGCAGTACGGGGGGTGACTCCTACAATGAGCAGTTCTTC
.,TRBJ1-1,15,TRBV18,.,CASSPPAGRNTEAFF,TGTGCCAGCTCACCACCGGCAGGGAGGAACACTGAAGCTTTCTTT
many,TRBJ2-3,12,TRBV7-2,.,CASSFFTDTQYF,TGTGCCAGCAGCTTCTTCACAGATACGCAGTATTTT
few,TRBJ2-6,14,TRBV12-3/TRBV12-4,.,CASAGVSGANVLTF,TGTGCCAGCGCTGGTGTGTCTGGGGCCAACGTCCTGACTTTC
.,TRBJ2-6,15,TRBV24-1,.,CATSVRGTGANVLTF,TGTGCCACCAGTGTACGGGGTACAGGGGCCAACGTCCTGACTTTC
.,TRBJ2-5,16,TRBV5-6,TRBD1,CASSYLGTGTRETQYF,TGTGCCAGCAGCTATCTTGGGACAGGGACCCGGGAGACCCAGTACTTC
few,TRBJ2-7,14,TRBV7-9,.,CASSLANRDYEQYF,TGTGCCAGCAGCTTAGCGAACAGGGACTACGAGCAGTACTTC
few,TRBJ2-7,16,TRBV24-1,.,CATSDPPHRSSYEQYF,TGTGCCACCAGTGACCCCCCCCATCGGAGCTCCTACGAGCAGTACTTC
.,TRBJ2-1,16,TRBV4-3,TRBD2,CASSQDPLAGVYEQFF,TGCGCCAGCAGCCAAGATCCACTAGCGGGAGTTTATGAGCAGTTCTTC
.,TRBJ2-5,17,TRBV5-5,.,CASSLGPGTGSQETQYF,TGTGCCAGCAGCTTGGGGCCGGGAACGGGCTCTCAAGAGACCCAGTACTTC
.,TRBJ2-1,14,TRBV20-1,TRBD2,CSARDELADNEQFF,TGCAGTGCTAGGGATGAGCTAGCGGACAATGAGCAGTTCTTC
.,TRBJ2-7,12,TRBV29-1,.,CSVSGLRGEQYF,TGCAGCGTATCGGGACTGAGGGGCGAGCAGTACTTC
few,TRBJ2-5,15,TRBV6-5,.,CASSYSGRQGGTQYF,TGTGCCAGCAGTTACTCGGGTAGACAGGGAGGGACCCAGTACTTC
many,TRBJ2-5,13,TRBV30,.,CAWRPWGKETQYF,TGTGCCTGGAGGCCCTGGGGGAAAGAGACCCAGTACTTC
.,TRBJ1-1,12,TRBV30,.,CAWSVVNTEAFF,TGTGCCTGGAGTGTGGTGAACACTGAAGCTTTCTTT
few,TRBJ1-2,15,TRBV7-2,.,CASSSRTETNYGYTF,TGTGCCAGCAGCTCCCGGACAGAGACTAACTATGGCTACACCTTC
few,TRBJ2-7,14,TRBV25-1,.,CASSEEDRTYEQYF,TGTGCCAGCAGTGAAGAAGACAGGACCTACGAGCAGTACTTC
.,TRBJ2-2,14,TRBV20-1,TRBD2,CSARTSGGFGELFF,TGCAGTGCGCGGACTAGCGGGGGGTTCGGGGAGCTGTTTTTT
.,TRBJ2-3,15,TRBV7-2,TRBD1,CASSYTGTGGVSQYF,TGTGCCAGCAGCTACACCGGGACAGGGGGCGTTTCCCAGTATTTT
few,TRBJ2-7,14,TRBV7-3,.,CASSASGDSYEQYF,TGTGCCAGCAGCGCATCGGGGGACTCCTACGAGCAGTACTTC
few,TRBJ1-6,15,TRBV6-5,.,CASSYSGIYNSPLHF,TGTGCCAGCAGTTACTCAGGGATCTATAATTCACCCCTCCACTTT
.,TRBJ1-6,15,TRBV20-1,.,CSPPSTGPDNSPLHF,TGCAGCCCACCCTCCACAGGCCCAGACAATTCACCCCTCCACTTT
.,TRBJ1-5,16,TRBV12-3/TRBV12-4,.,CASSLDRLYSNQPQHF,TGTGCCAGCAGTTTAGACAGGTTATATAGCAATCAGCCCCAGCATTTT
.,TRBJ1-5,16,TRBV24-1,.,CATSEGPGVANQPQHF,TGTGCCACCAGTGAGGGCCCGGGGGTGGCAAATCAGCCCCAGCATTTT
.,TRBJ2-1,17,TRBV11-3,.,CASSLGQFKWRDHEQFF,TGTGCCAGCAGCTTAGGGCAGTTTAAGTGGAGGGACCATGAGCAGTTCTTC
few,TRBJ2-3,13,TRBV7-8,.,CASSLRNTDTQYF,TGTGCCAGCAGCTTACGGAACACAGATACGCAGTATTTT
few,TRBJ1-1,15,TRBV27,.,CASILFRGRDTEAFF,TGTGCCAGCATTCTCTTCAGGGGTAGAGACACTGAAGCTTTCTTT
few,TRBJ2-5,15,TRBV7-2,.,CASSPGSLRQETQYF,TGTGCCAGCAGCCCCGGGAGCCTCCGCCAAGAGACCCAGTACTTC
.,TRBJ2-1,18,TRBV12-3/TRBV12-4,TRBD2,CASSRPGLAGGPYNEQFF,TGTGCCAGCAGTCGACCGGGACTAGCGGGAGGGCCATACAATGAGCAGTTCTTC
.,TRBJ2-1,17,TRBV27,TRBD2,CASSPDTTSAFRGEQFF,TGTGCCAGCAGTCCCGATACTACTAGCGCCTTCCGTGGGGAGCAGTTCTTC
.,TRBJ1-6,12,TRBV5-4,.,CASSLDGGIRHF,TGTGCCAGCAGCTTAGACGGAGGGATACGGCACTTT
.,TRBJ1-1,15,TRBV5-1,TRBD1,CASKREGQVNTEAFF,TGCGCCAGTAAACGGGAGGGACAGGTGAACACTGAAGCTTTCTTT
few,TRBJ2-1,12,TRBV11-2,TRBD1,CASSSIDRVLFF,TGTGCCAGCAGCTCCATCGACAGGGTGTTGTTCTTC
few,TRBJ1-1,13,TRBV6-2/TRBV6-3,.,CASSYVDNTEAFF,TGTGCCAGCAGTTACGTAGACAACACTGAAGCTTTCTTT
.,TRBJ2-4,14,TRBV15,TRBD2,CATSFSGGKNIQYF,TGTGCCACCAGCTTTAGCGGGGGAAAAAACATTCAGTACTTC
many,TRBJ1-5,14,TRBV7-2,TRBD1,CASSPGTANQPQHF,TGTGCCAGCAGCCCCGGGACAGCCAATCAGCCCCAGCATTTT
.,TRBJ1-4,16,TRBV19,TRBD1,CASAGTGGLVVEKLFF,TGTGCCAGTGCCGGGACAGGGGGTTTAGTTGTTGAAAAACTGTTTTTT
many,TRBJ2-1,12,TRBV12-3/TRBV12-4,.,CASSFEGNEQFF,TGTGCCAGCAGTTTTGAGGGCAATGAGCAGTTCTTC